A selection of T cell receptor beta chains follows, all from one sample in a study of OX40 agonist ivuxolimab in advanced cancers. The method was immunoSEQ multiplex PCR; TCRdb's version includes in-frame clones alone and lacks a portion of them. Of 55,000 to 75,000 clones in the sample, around four fifths are singletons; the top ten hold 5.9%. Source: CD4+ or CD8+ T cells sorted from blood, taken in a trial of the OX40 agonist ivuxolimab. Receptor source: an adult with an advanced solid tumor such as melanoma, head and neck, liver or kidney cancer. Each CDR3 is given with its conserved first and last residue. Each record gives: CDR3 length, V gene, CDR3 protein.

14	TRBV21-1	CASSKEGNTGELFF
14	TRBV11-3	CASSEDRVRNEQFF
11	TRBV5-1	CASSFEGELFF
15	TRBV18	CASSPKQTKNTEAFF
15	TRBV7-7	CASSSGTGYSNEQFF
14	TRBV6-6	CASRGQGEVNEQFF
15	TRBV5-5	CASLLTPTGNTEAFF
13	TRBV29-1	CSVDGTSRYEQYF
16	TRBV7-2	CASSFMPSGVTDTQYF
16	TRBV27	CASSPTAIRSGNIQYF
15	TRBV27	CASSLEGASNQPQHF
16	TRBV4-3	CASSHEAGTNYNEQFF
17	TRBV9	CASSVVVGRGSYNEQFF
13	TRBV9	CASSVDSRGEQYF
15	TRBV19	CASSIGTGGGQPQHF
13	TRBV7-3	CASSLSMNTEAFF